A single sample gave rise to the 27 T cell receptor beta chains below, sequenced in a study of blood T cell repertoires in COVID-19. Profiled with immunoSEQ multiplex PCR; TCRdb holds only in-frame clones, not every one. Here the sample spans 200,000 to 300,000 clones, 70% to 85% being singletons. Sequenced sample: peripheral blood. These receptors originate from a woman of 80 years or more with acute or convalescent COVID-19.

Written as DNA, the CDR3 is TGTGCCAGCACGGGACTAGCGGGAGGGCTGGGCACAGATACGCAGTATTTT. It translates to CASTGLAGGLGTDTQYF. The chain recombines TRBV11-2 with TRBJ2-3, with TRBD2 identical over 16 bases. The CDR3 covers 17 residues. Germline V gene lookup returns CDR1 SGHAT and CDR2 FQNNGV. V shed 7 bases, J shed 1 base, and the junction held 5 bases outside the gene matches.

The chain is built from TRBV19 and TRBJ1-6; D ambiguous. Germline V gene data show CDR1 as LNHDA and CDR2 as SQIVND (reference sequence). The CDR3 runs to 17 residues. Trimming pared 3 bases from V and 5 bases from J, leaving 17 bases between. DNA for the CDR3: TGTGCCAGTAGTATCGCGGGCTCCAGGCGTAATAATTCACCCCTCCACTTT. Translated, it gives CASSIAGSRRNNSPLHF.

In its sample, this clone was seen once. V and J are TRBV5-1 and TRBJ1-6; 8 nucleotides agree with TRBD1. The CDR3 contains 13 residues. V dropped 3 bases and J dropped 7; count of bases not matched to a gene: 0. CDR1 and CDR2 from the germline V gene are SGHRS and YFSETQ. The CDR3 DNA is TGCGCCAGCAGCTCAGGGGGCAATTCACCCCTCCACTTT. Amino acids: CASSSGGNSPLHF.

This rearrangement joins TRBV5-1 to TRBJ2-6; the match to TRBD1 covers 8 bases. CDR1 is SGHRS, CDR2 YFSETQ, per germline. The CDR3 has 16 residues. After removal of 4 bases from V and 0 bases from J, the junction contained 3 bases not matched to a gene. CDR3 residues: CASSLTGGSGANVLTF. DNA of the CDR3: TGCGCCAGCAGCCTTACAGGGGGCTCTGGGGCCAACGTCCTGACTTTC.

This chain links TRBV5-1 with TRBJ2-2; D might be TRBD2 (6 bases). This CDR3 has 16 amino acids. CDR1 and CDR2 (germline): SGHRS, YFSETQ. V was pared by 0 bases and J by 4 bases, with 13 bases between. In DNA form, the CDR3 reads TGCGCCAGCAGCTTGGCAGGGTCTAGCGTCACCGGGGAGCTGTTTTTT. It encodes CASSLAGSSVTGELFF.

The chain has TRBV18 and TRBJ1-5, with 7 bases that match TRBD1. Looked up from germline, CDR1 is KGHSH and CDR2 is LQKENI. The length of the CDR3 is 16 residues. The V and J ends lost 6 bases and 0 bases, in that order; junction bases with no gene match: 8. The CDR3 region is CASSRDSPVSNQPQHF. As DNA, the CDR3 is TGTGCCAGCTCGCGGGACAGCCCTGTTAGCAATCAGCCCCAGCATTTT.

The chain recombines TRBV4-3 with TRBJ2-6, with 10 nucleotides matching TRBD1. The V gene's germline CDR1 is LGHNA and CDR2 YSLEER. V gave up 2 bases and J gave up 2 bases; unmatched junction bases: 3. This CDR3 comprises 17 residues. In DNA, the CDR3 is TGCGCCAGCAGCCAACGTGGACAGGGGGCTGGGGCCAACGTCCTGACTTTC. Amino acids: CASSQRGQGAGANVLTF.

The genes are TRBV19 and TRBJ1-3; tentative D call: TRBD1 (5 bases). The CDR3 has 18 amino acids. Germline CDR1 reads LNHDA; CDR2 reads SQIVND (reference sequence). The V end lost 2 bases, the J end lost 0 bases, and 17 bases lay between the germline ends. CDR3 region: CASSIPYPQGRSGNTIYF. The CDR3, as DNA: TGTGCCAGTAGTATACCCTATCCGCAGGGCCGCTCTGGAAACACCATATATTTT.

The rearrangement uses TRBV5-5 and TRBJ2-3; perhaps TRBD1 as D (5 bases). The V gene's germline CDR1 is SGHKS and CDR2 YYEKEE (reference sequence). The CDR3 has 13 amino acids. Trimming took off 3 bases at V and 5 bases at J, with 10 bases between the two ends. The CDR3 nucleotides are TGTGCCAGCAGCTCACTTCAGGGAGATACGCAGTATTTT. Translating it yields CASSSLQGDTQYF. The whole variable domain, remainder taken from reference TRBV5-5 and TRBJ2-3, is DAGVTQSPTHLIKTRGQQVTLRCSPISGHKSVSWYQQVLGQGPQFIFQYYEKEERGRGNFPDRFSARQFPNYSSELNVNALLLGDSALYLCASSSLQGDTQYFGPGTRLTVL.

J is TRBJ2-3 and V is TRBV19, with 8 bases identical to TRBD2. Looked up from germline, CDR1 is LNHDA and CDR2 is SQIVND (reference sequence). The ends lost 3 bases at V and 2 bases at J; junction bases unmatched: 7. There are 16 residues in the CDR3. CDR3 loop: CASSMSGTRDTDTQYF. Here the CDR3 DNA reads TGTGCCAGTAGTATGTCCGGGACTAGGGACACAGATACGCAGTATTTT.

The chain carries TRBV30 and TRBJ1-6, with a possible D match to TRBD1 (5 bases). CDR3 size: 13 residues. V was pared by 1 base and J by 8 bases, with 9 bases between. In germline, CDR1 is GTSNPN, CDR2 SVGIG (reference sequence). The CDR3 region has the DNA TGTGCCTGGAGTGGGCTAGGGGATTCACCCCTCCACTTT. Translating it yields CAWSGLGDSPLHF.

CDR3 sequence: CASRPGGFYWADTQYF. The CDR3, as DNA: TGTGCCAGCAGACCCGGAGGATTTTATTGGGCAGATACGCAGTATTTT. J is TRBJ2-3 and V is TRBV5-6; the D gene is possibly TRBD2 (5 bases). With 5 bases removed from V and 4 bases from J, the gap between germline ends came to 20 bases. The CDR3 has 16 residues. CDR1 is SGHDT and CDR2 is YYEEEE in the germline V gene. The whole variable domain, filled in from reference TRBV5-6 and TRBJ2-3, reads DAGVTQSPTHLIKTRGQQVTLRCSPKSGHDTVSWYQQALGQGPQFIFQYYEEEERQRGNFPDRFSGHQFPNYSSELNVNALLLGDSALYLCASRPGGFYWADTQYFGPGTRLTVL.

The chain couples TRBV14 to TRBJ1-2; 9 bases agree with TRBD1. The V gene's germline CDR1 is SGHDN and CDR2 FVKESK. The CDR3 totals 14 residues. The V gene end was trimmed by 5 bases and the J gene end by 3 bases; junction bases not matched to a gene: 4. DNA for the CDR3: TGTGCCAGCAGCTGGACAGGGGTCGACTATGGCTACACCTTC. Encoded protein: CASSWTGVDYGYTF.

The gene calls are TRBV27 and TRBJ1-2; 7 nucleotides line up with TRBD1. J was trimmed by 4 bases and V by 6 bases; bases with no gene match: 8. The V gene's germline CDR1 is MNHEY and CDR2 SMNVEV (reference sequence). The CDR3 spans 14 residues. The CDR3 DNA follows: TGTGCCAGCAGACGACAGGGAGGCCTCTATGGCTACACCTTC. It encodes CASRRQGGLYGYTF.

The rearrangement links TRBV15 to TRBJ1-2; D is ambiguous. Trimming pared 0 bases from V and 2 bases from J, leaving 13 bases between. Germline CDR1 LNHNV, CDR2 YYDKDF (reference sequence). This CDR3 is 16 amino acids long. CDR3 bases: TGTGCCACCAGCAGAGATCGACTTGGAGGGAACTATGGCTACACCTTC. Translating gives CATSRDRLGGNYGYTF.

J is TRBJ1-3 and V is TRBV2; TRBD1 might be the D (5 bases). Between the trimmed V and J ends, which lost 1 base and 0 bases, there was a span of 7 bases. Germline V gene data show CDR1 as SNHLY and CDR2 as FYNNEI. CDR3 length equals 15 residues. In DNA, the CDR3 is TGTGCCAGCAGTGAAGGGGGACTCTCTGGAAACACCATATATTTT. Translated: CASSEGGLSGNTIYF. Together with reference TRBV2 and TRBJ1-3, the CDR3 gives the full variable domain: EPEVTQTPSHQVTQMGQEVILRCVPISNHLYFYWYRQILGQKVEFLVSFYNNEISEKSEIFDDQFSVERPDGSNFTLKIRSTKLEDSAMYFCASSEGGLSGNTIYFGEGSWLTVV.

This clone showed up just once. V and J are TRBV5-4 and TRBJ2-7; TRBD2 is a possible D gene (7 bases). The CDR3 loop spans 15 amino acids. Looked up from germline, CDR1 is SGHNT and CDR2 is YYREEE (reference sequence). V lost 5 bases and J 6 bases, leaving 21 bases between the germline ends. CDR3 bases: TGTGCCAGCAGTAGAGGGGGGGACTCCCAGGGCGAGCAGTACTTC. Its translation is CASSRGGDSQGEQYF.

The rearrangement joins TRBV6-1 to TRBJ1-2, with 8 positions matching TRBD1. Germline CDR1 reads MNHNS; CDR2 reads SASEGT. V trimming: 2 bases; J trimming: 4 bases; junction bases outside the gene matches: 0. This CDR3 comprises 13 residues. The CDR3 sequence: CASSETGGYGYTF. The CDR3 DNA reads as TGTGCCAGCAGTGAAACAGGGGGCTATGGCTACACCTTC.

CDR3 loop: CASIFPGTSGVRSYNEQFF. CDR3 coding DNA: TGTGCCAGCATATTCCCCGGGACTAGCGGCGTTCGCTCCTACAATGAGCAGTTCTTC. The chain has TRBV2 and TRBJ2-1, with 11 bases matching TRBD2. CDR1 SNHLY and CDR2 FYNNEI come from the germline V gene. This CDR3 comprises 19 residues. The V segment lost 7 bases and the J segment 0 bases; nucleotides outside the gene matches: 14.

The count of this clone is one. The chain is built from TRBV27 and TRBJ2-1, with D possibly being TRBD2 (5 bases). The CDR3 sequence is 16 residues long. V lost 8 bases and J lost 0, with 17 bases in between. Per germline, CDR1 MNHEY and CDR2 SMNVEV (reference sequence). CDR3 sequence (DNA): TGTGCCAGCTTCATGTTCGGCCGGGGCTCCTACAATGAGCAGTTCTTC. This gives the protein CASFMFGRGSYNEQFF.

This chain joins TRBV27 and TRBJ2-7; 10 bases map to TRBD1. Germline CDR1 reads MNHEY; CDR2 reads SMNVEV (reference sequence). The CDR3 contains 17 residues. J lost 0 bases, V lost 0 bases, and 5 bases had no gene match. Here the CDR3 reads CASSLSGTGVSSYEQYF. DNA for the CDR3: TGTGCCAGCAGTTTATCAGGGACAGGGGTTAGCTCCTACGAGCAGTACTTC.

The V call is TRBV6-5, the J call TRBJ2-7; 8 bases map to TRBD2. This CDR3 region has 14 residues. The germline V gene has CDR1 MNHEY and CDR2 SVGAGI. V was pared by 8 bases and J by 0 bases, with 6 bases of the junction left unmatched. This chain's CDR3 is CASVASGSSYEQYF. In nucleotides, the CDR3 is TGTGCCAGCGTGGCAAGCGGGAGCTCCTACGAGCAGTACTTC.

This chain's CDR3 is CASSFERGATTGELFF. The DNA for the CDR3 is TGTGCCAGCAGCTTTGAGCGGGGGGCTACTACCGGGGAGCTGTTTTTT. The rearrangement uses TRBV5-5 and TRBJ2-2; 9 nucleotides line up with TRBD2. The V segment lost 2 bases and the J segment 5 bases; nucleotides outside the gene matches: 7. The CDR3 loop spans 16 amino acids. The germline gives CDR1 SGHKS, CDR2 YYEKEE (reference sequence).

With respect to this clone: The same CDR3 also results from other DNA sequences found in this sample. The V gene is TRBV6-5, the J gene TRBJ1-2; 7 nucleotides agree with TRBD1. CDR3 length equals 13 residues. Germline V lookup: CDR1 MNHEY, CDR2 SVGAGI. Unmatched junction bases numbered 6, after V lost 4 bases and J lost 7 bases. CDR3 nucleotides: TGTGCCAGCAGTTTAGACAGGGCTCGTGGCTACACCTTC. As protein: CASSLDRARGYTF.

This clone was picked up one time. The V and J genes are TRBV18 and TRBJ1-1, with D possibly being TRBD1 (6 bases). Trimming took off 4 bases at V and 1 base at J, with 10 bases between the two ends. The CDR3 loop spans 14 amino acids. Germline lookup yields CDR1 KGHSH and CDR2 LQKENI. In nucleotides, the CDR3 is TGTGCCAGCTCACGGGGGACACCGAACACTGAAGCTTTCTTT. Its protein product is CASSRGTPNTEAFF.

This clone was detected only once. The CDR3, as DNA: TGCGCCAGCAGCCCGGGGACAGGGGCCCAGCAAGAGACCCAGTACTTC. As protein: CASSPGTGAQQETQYF. V is TRBV5-1 and J is TRBJ2-5; 10 nucleotides line up with TRBD1. The CDR3 length is 16 residues. Germline loops: CDR1 SGHRS, CDR2 YFSETQ. Losses at the gene ends were 4 bases for V and 2 bases for J; bases not matched to a gene: 8. Looking up the rest from reference TRBV5-1 and TRBJ2-5 gives the full variable domain: KAGVTQTPRYLIKTRGQQVTLSCSPISGHRSVSWYQQTPGQGLQFLFEYFSETQRNKGNFPGRFSGRQFSNSRSEMNVSTLELGDSALYLCASSPGTGAQQETQYFGPGTRLLVL.

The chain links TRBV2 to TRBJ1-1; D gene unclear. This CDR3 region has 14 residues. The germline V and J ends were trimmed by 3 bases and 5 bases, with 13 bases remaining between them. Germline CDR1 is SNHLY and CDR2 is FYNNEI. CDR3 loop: CASSEEGVVTEAFF. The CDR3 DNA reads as TGTGCCAGCAGTGAGGAGGGTGTCGTGACTGAAGCTTTCTTT.